Following are 5 T cell receptor beta chains from one sample sequenced in a study of immune heterogeneity within non-small cell lung tumors. With 32 V and 13 J primers, multiplex PCR amplified the TCR beta CDR3. TCRdb used MiXCR to reprocess the multiplex PCR reads, holding one entry per CDR3 protein. The sample lists about 22,000 distinct CDR3 sequences; 25% to 30% were seen once. Template input, which was bulk tumor genomic DNA, totaled roughly 540 ng per sample. Far-apart biopsies, several per primary tumor, were taken during surgery. Patients went through curative surgery, and their non-small cell lung cancer was untreated and newly diagnosed. The sequencing sample was made of lung tumor tissue. The receptors were sampled from a man aged 35 to 55 with non-small cell lung cancer.

The chain uses TRBV6-2 or TRBV6-3 and TRBJ1-1; D is unresolved. Between the trimmed V and J ends, which lost 9 bases and 1 base, there was a span of 9 bases. From germline, CDR1 is MNHEY and CDR2 SVGEGT. The CDR3 runs to 12 residues. CDR3 sequence reads: CASRWGNTEAFF. In DNA form, the CDR3 reads TGTGCCAGTCGATGGGGGAACACTGAAGCTTTCTTT.

About this clonotype itself: This may come from a read error, since a much larger clone is one base off. This chain connects TRBV6-2 or TRBV6-3 to TRBJ2-7; no clear D. Per the germline V gene, CDR1 is MNHEY and CDR2 is SVGEGT. The CDR3 is 15 residues long. Trimming shortened V by 0 bases and J by 6 bases, and 15 bases separated the two germline ends. CDR3 residues: CASSYSQTHPCEQYF. The CDR3 nucleotides read TGTGCCAGCAGTTACTCCCAGACCCACCCCTGCGAGCAGTACTTC.

For this clonotype: A read error may be the cause here, since a much bigger clone is one base away. The rearrangement links TRBV19 to TRBJ2-2, with D possibly being TRBD2 (6 bases). This CDR3 has 13 residues. Germline CDR1 is LNHDA and CDR2 is SQIVND (reference sequence). Trimming stripped 3 bases from V and 7 bases from J, with 9 bases between. CDR3 loop: CASSIAGIGELFF. The DNA of the CDR3 is TGTGCCAGTAGTATTGCGGGAATCGGGGAGCTGTTTTTT.

The chain uses TRBV18 and TRBJ2-2; unclear D gene. Trimming cost V 1 base and J 3 bases, with 9 bases left between them. This CDR3 has 15 residues. Germline CDR1 and CDR2: KGHSH and LQKENI. CDR3 DNA: TGTGCCAGCTCACCACAATGGGTTGACACCGGGGAGCTGTTTTTT. Encoded protein: CASSPQWVDTGELFF.

V is TRBV3-1 and J is TRBJ1-4, with no clear D. Germline V lookup: CDR1 LGHDT, CDR2 YNNKEL (reference sequence). The CDR3 sequence is 17 residues long. Trimming pared 2 bases from V and 6 bases from J, leaving 19 bases between. In nucleotides, the CDR3 is TGTGCCAGCAGCCAACTATGGGTGAGAGATGATTATGAAAAACTGTTTTTT. Residues: CASSQLWVRDDYEKLFF.